This T cell receptor beta chain was observed in a study of cytomegalovirus exposure and HLA in healthy donors. Primers: 60 Vbeta forward and 13 Jbeta reverse. The authors' processing: Some 80 million unique TCR beta chains, some 9.9 million shared, were counted in a later analysis. Repertoires were generated with immunoSEQ multiplex PCR, while TCRdb's copy carries only in-frame clones and drops some. V and J calls and clone size are copied from that table; D and trimming were computed from the DNA. Of 95,000 to 150,000 clones in the sample, around 74% were seen once. CDR3 length: 13 amino acids. CDR1 is MNHEY, CDR2 SMNVEV, per germline (reference sequence). The ends were cut back, 5 bases at V and 6 bases at J, with 10 bases in the middle. Study findings and constraints: In a later analysis, V- and J-gene trimming of beta chains associated with a DCLRE1C missense variant, replicated independently.

In the case of this clone: Its antigen is as yet unknown.

This TCR derives from a woman in her forties or fifties in good health and CMV-seropositive. Sequenced material: PBMCs. This chain links TRBV27 with TRBJ2-2, with a tentative D call TRBD1 (6 bases). This CDR3 is CASSVTGSGELFF. The CDR3 bases are TGTGCCAGCAGTGTGACAGGATCCGGGGAGCTGTTTTTT.